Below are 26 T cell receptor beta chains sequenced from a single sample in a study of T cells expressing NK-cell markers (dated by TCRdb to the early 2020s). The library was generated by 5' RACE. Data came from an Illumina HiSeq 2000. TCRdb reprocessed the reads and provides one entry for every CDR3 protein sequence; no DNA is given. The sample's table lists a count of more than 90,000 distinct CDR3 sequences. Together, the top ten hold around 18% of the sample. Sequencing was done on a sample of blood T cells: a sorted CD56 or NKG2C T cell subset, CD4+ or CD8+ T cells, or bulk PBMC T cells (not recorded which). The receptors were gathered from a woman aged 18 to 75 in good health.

CDR3 amino acids: CASSPSGFTDTQYF. The chain carries TRBV7-3 and TRBJ2-3. This CDR3 region has 14 residues. Germline lookup yields CDR1 SGHTA and CDR2 FQGTGA.

Here the CDR3 reads CAWSVRVREAFF. The chain recombines TRBV30 with TRBJ1-1. CDR3 length equals 12 residues. Germline V gives CDR1 GTSNPN, CDR2 SVGIG (reference sequence).

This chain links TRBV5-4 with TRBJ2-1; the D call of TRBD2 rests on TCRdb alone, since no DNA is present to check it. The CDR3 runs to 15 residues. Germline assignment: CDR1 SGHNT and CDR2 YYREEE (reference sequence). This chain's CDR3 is CASSLSGTSQDEQFF.

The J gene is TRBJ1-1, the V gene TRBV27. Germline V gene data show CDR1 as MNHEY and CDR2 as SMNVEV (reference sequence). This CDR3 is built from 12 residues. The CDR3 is CASSSDNTEAFF.

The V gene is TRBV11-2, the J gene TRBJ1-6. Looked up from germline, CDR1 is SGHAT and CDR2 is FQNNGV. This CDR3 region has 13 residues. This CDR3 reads CASSLGMESPLHF.

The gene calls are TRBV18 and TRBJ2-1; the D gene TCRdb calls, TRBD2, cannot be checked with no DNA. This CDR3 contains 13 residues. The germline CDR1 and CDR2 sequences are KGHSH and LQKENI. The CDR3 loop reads CASSPGVLFEQFF.

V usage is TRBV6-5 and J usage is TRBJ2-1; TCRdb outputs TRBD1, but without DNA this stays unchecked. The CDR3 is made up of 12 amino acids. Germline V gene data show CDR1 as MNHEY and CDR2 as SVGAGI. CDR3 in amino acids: CASGTGPWEQFF.

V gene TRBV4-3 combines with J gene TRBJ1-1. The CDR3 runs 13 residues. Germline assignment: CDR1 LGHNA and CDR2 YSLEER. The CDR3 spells CASSQVPNTEAFF.

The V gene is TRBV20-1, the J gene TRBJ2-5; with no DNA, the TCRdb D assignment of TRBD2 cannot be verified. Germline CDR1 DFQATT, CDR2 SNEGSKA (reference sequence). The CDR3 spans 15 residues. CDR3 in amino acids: CSAKAPGQAQETQYF.

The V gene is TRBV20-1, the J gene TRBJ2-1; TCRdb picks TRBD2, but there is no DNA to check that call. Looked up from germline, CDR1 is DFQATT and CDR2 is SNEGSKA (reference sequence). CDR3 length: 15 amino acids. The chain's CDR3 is CSAVALAGSYNEQFF.

CDR3 sequence reads: CASSQFLNTEAFF. The V call is TRBV6-6, the J call TRBJ1-1. The germline V gene has CDR1 MNHNY and CDR2 SVGAGI (reference sequence). The CDR3 contains 13 residues.

CDR3 amino acids: CASTWGDAADTQYF. This chain links TRBV12-3 or TRBV12-4 with TRBJ2-3; the D call of TRBD1 rests on TCRdb alone, since no DNA is present to check it. This CDR3 is built from 14 residues.

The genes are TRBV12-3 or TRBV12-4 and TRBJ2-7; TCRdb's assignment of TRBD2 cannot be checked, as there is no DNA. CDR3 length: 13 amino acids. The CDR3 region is CASWDGSSYEQYF.

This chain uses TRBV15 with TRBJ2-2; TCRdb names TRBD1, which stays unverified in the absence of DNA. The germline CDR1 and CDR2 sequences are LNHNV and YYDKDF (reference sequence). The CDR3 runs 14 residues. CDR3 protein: CATGGTGHTGELFF.

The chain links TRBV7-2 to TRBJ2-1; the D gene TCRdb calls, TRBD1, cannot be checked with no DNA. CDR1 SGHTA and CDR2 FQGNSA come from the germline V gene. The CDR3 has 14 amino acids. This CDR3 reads CASSYGTGGNEQFF.

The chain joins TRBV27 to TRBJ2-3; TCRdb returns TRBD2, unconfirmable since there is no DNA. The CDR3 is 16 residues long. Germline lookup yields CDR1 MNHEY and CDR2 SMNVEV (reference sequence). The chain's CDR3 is CASSLWSGASTDTQYF.

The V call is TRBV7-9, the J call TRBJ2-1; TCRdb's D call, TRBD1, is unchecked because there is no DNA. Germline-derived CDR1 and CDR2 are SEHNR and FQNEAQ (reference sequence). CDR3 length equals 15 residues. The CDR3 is CASSFLTGRGDEQFF.

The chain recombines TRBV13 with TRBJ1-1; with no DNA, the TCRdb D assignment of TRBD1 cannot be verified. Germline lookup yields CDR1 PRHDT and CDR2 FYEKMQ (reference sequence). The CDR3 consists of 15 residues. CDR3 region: CASSLGVGVNTEAFF.

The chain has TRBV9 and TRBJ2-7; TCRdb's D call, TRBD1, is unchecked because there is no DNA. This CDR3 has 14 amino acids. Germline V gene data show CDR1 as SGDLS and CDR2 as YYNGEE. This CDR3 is CASSVDSGGYEQYF.

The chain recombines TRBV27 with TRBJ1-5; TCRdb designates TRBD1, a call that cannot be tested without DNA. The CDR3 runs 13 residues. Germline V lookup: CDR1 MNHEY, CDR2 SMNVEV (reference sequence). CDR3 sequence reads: CASSQGNNQPQHF.

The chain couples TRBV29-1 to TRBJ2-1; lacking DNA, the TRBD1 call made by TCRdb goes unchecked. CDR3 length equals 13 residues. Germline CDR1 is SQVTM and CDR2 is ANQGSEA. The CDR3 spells CSVQGGAYNEQFF.

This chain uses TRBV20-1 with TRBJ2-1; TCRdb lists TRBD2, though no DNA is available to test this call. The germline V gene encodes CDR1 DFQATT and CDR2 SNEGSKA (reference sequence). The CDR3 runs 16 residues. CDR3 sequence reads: CSASGRASGLYNEQFF.

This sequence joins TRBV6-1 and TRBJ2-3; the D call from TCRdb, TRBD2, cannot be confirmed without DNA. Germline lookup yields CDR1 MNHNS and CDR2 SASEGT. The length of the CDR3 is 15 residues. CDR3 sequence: CASPGSFWLTDTQYF.

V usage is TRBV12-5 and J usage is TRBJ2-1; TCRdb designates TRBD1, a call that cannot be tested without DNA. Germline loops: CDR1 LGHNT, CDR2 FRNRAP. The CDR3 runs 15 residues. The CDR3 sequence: CASGPYYGGADEQFF. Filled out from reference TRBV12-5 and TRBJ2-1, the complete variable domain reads DARVTQTPRHKVTEMGQEVTMRCQPILGHNTVFWYRQTMMQGLELLAYFRNRAPLDDSGMPKDRFSAEMPDATLATLKIQPSEPRDSAVYFCASGPYYGGADEQFFGPGTRLTVL.

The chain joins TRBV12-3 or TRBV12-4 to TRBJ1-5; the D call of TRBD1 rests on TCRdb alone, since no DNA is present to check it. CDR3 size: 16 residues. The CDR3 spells CASSSTIQGKDQPQHF.

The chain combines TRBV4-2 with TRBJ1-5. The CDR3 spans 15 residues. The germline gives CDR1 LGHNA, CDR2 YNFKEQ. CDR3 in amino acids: CASSQDSTANQPQHF.